Presented here are 20 T cell receptor beta chains from one specimen sequenced in a study of shared clonotypes between healthy human individuals. The table came from immunoSEQ multiplex PCR; TCRdb's copy has only in-frame clones and leaves some out. The sample lists roughly 2.2 million clones; approximately 95% were seen once. The material sequenced was naive CD4+ T cells from PBMCs. Subset given: CD45RA+ positively selected. These receptors came from a man aged 18 to 35 in good health. Some clones in this sample may be carry-over from other donors' samples.

The gene calls are TRBV5-1 and TRBJ2-5; no firm D call. This CDR3 has 14 residues. With 1 base removed from V and 5 bases from J, the gap between germline ends came to 12 bases. Germline CDR1 is SGHRS and CDR2 is YFSETQ. As DNA, the CDR3 is TGCGCCAGCAGCTTGCAGTGGGTGGAGGAGACCCAGTACTTC. The encoded protein is CASSLQWVEETQYF.

The gene calls are TRBV7-3 and TRBJ2-7; D not certain. Germline V CDR1 and CDR2: SGHTA, FQGTGA. Trimming removed 0 bases at V and 2 bases at J, with 11 bases between. This CDR3 has 15 amino acids. The CDR3 DNA sequence: TGTGCCAGCAGCTTAACCCCAAATAGGGCCTACGAGCAGTACTTC. Encoded protein: CASSLTPNRAYEQYF.

The J gene is TRBJ1-2, the V gene TRBV28; possible D gene TRBD1, 6 bases. V shed 6 bases and J shed 0 bases, with 11 bases lying between them. Germline V gene data show CDR1 as MDHEN and CDR2 as SYDVKM. This CDR3 is 14 amino acids long. CDR3 amino acids: CASRSDRANYGYTF. DNA for the CDR3: TGTGCCAGCAGATCGGACAGAGCTAACTATGGCTACACCTTC.

Only one count was recorded for this clone. V is TRBV7-8 and J is TRBJ1-3; D might be TRBD1 (5 bases). CDR1 is SGHVS and CDR2 is FQNEAQ in the germline V gene. The V gene lost 1 base and the J gene lost 4 bases, with 11 bases spanning the gap. The CDR3 is made up of 15 amino acids. The DNA for the CDR3 is TGTGCCAGCAGCTTAGGACGGGGGGAAGGAAACACCATATATTTT. Amino acids: CASSLGRGEGNTIYF.

This chain uses TRBV7-2 with TRBJ2-2; D remains unclear. V lost 5 bases and J 8 bases, leaving 12 bases between the germline ends. The CDR3 is 13 residues long. From germline, CDR1 is SGHTA and CDR2 FQGNSA. CDR3 sequence: CASSTRTSGELFF. The DNA of the CDR3 is TGTGCCAGCAGCACCCGGACCTCTGGGGAGCTGTTTTTT.

As to this clone: Other DNA sequences in this specimen translate into the identical CDR3. The chain links TRBV5-1 to TRBJ2-1, with 13 nucleotides matching TRBD2. The CDR3 is 15 residues long. Germline V CDR1 and CDR2: SGHRS, YFSETQ. The V and J ends lost 0 bases and 7 bases, in that order; junction bases with no gene match: 1. The CDR3 DNA is TGCGCCAGCAGCTTGGGACTAGCGGGAGGTAATGAGCAGTTCTTC. Its protein is CASSLGLAGGNEQFF.

This clone was seen just once. This rearrangement joins TRBV7-2 to TRBJ2-3; possible D gene TRBD2, 6 bases. V was clipped by 5 bases and J by 7 bases, with 22 bases between them. The CDR3 has 16 residues. Germline assignment: CDR1 SGHTA and CDR2 FQGNSA. The DNA of the CDR3 is TGTGCCAGCAGCGTACCCTCGTCCGGGAGCGGGTATACGCAGTATTTT. It yields the protein CASSVPSSGSGYTQYF.

The gene calls are TRBV2 and TRBJ1-5; D possibly corresponds to TRBD1 (6 bases). CDR1 and CDR2 (germline): SNHLY, FYNNEI. The V gene lost 0 bases and the J gene lost 5 bases, with 11 bases spanning the gap. The CDR3 is 15 amino acids. CDR3 amino acids: CASSEAAGGYQPQHF. Written as DNA, the CDR3 is TGTGCCAGCAGTGAAGCGGCCGGGGGCTATCAGCCCCAGCATTTT. Full variable domain (rest looked up from reference TRBV2 and TRBJ1-5): EPEVTQTPSHQVTQMGQEVILRCVPISNHLYFYWYRQILGQKVEFLVSFYNNEISEKSEIFDDQFSVERPDGSNFTLKIRSTKLEDSAMYFCASSEAAGGYQPQHFGDGTRLSIL.

This rearrangement joins TRBV6-1 to TRBJ1-4, with D possibly matching TRBD1 (6 bases). The CDR3 has 17 amino acids. V lost 4 bases and J 0 bases, leaving 15 bases between the germline ends. Germline values: CDR1 MNHNS, CDR2 SASEGT. The CDR3 nucleotides read TGTGCCAGCAGTGCAACCGGCAGGGGCCCAACTAATGAAAAACTGTTTTTT. As protein: CASSATGRGPTNEKLFF.

The chain carries TRBV16 and TRBJ2-5; D is perhaps TRBD2 (6 bases). The CDR3 runs to 14 residues. V dropped 4 bases and J dropped 5 bases, with 14 bases sitting between them. Germline V gene lookup returns CDR1 KGHSY and CDR2 FQNENV. CDR3 bases: TGTGCCAGCAGCCCGCGGGGCAATTTGGAGACCCAGTACTTC. This translates into CASSPRGNLETQYF.

J is TRBJ2-1 and V is TRBV5-1, with TRBD2 matching over 8 bases. Trimming took 4 bases from V and 9 from J; bases not matched to a gene: 9. The V gene's germline CDR1 is SGHRS and CDR2 YFSETQ. The CDR3 runs to 14 residues. In DNA, the CDR3 is TGCGCCAGCAGCGCGGGACTAGGATTCGCTGAGCAGTTCTTC. The encoded protein is CASSAGLGFAEQFF.

The CDR3 here is CASSSQGIMNTEAFF. In DNA form, the CDR3 reads TGTGCCAGCAGTTCTCAGGGGATCATGAACACTGAAGCTTTCTTT. The rearrangement joins TRBV6-5 to TRBJ1-1; tentative D call: TRBD1 (6 bases). CDR1 and CDR2 (germline): MNHEY, SVGAGI. The CDR3 totals 15 residues. With 4 bases removed from V and 0 bases from J, the gap between germline ends came to 12 bases.

The V and J genes are TRBV7-2 and TRBJ2-1; 7 bases fit TRBD2. The trim removed 1 base at V and 7 bases at J, leaving 7 bases unmatched. The CDR3 is made up of 15 amino acids. Germline V gene data show CDR1 as SGHTA and CDR2 as FQGNSA. CDR3: CASSLGEGWGNEQFF. In nucleotides, the CDR3 is TGTGCCAGCAGCTTAGGGGAGGGCTGGGGTAATGAGCAGTTCTTC.

J is TRBJ2-6 and V is TRBV28, with 8 bases aligning to TRBD1. From germline, CDR1 is MDHEN and CDR2 SYDVKM. The junction had 11 bases not matched to a gene; V was cut back by 6 bases and J by 1 base. The CDR3 contains 18 residues. The CDR3 nucleotides read TGTGCCAGCAGCCCTAGACAGGGGATCCCATCTGGGGCCAACGTCCTGACTTTC. Its translation is CASSPRQGIPSGANVLTF. The full variable domain, rest sourced from reference TRBV28 and TRBJ2-6, is DVKVTQSSRYLVKRTGEKVFLECVQDMDHENMFWYRQDPGLGLRLIYFSYDVKMKEKGDIPEGYSVSREKKERFSLILESASTNQTSMYLCASSPRQGIPSGANVLTFGAGSRLTVL.

The chain carries TRBV6-1 and TRBJ1-2; 8 bases match TRBD1. Unmatched junction bases numbered 7, after V lost 8 bases and J lost 5 bases. The CDR3 runs 13 residues. Germline assignment: CDR1 MNHNS and CDR2 SASEGT. The DNA of the CDR3 is TGTGCCAGCTGGAGAAGGACAGGGTATGGCTACACCTTC. This codes for CASWRRTGYGYTF.

J is TRBJ2-7 and V is TRBV18; possibly TRBD1 for D (6 bases). The CDR3 loop spans 13 amino acids. Germline lookup yields CDR1 KGHSH and CDR2 LQKENI. The V gene lost 5 bases and the J gene lost 7 bases, with 15 bases spanning the gap. This CDR3 reads CASSTDSAGEQYF. Here the CDR3 DNA reads TGTGCCAGCTCAACGGACAGCGCAGGTGAGCAGTACTTC.

The chain links TRBV6-1 to TRBJ2-7; D gene uncertain. Germline values: CDR1 MNHNS, CDR2 SASEGT. Trimming cost V 6 bases and J 0 bases, with 12 bases left between them. This CDR3 region has 14 residues. CDR3 in DNA: TGTGCCAGCAGGCGGACGGTGAACTCCTACGAGCAGTACTTC. Translating gives CASRRTVNSYEQYF.

This rearrangement joins TRBV10-3 to TRBJ2-7; 7 bases match TRBD1. The CDR3 covers 13 residues. From germline, CDR1 is ENHRY and CDR2 SYGVKD. V shed 10 bases, J shed 4 bases, and the junction held 10 bases outside the gene matches. CDR3 nucleotide sequence: TGTGCCACTCACCGGGACAGATCGTACGAGCAGTACTTC. Translating it yields CATHRDRSYEQYF.

Comments on this clone: Other DNA sequences of this sample code for an identical CDR3. CDR3 protein: CASSPPLRTDTQYF. The CDR3 DNA follows: TGTGCCAGCTCACCGCCGTTGCGCACAGATACGCAGTATTTT. The rearrangement links TRBV18 to TRBJ2-3, with no clear D. The V gene lost 3 bases and the J gene lost 1 base, with 8 bases spanning the gap. Germline CDR1 reads KGHSH; CDR2 reads LQKENI. The CDR3 extends over 14 amino acids.

The chain joins TRBV11-2 to TRBJ1-1, with a weak D call TRBD1 (5 bases). Trimming cost V 1 base and J 5 bases, with 14 bases left between them. Germline CDR1 and CDR2: SGHAT and FQNNGV. There are 15 residues in the CDR3. CDR3 in amino acids: CASSLGRRGSTEAFF. DNA of the CDR3: TGTGCCAGCAGCTTAGGTCGGAGGGGTTCGACTGAAGCTTTCTTT. The whole variable domain, filled in from reference TRBV11-2 and TRBJ1-1, reads EAGVAQSPRYKIIEKRQSVAFWCNPISGHATLYWYQQILGQGPKLLIQFQNNGVVDDSQLPKDRFSAERLKGVDSTLKIQPAKLEDSAVYLCASSLGRRGSTEAFFGQGTRLTVV.